The sequence of this T cell receptor beta chain was determined in a study of cytomegalovirus exposure and HLA in healthy donors (dated by TCRdb to about 2017). As for the study more broadly: In an earlier analysis of about 560 of the donors, 250 to 300 Gb of sequence data and some 120 million unique TCR beta sequences from some 170 million T cells were reported. An early release covering over 500 HLA-typed donors comprised around 300 gigabases of sequencing data and tens of millions of unique TCR sequences. Of the roughly 430 genotyped donors, roughly 85% fell in the genetic ancestry cluster associated with self-reported Caucasian donors. The study aimed to test whether cataloging public T cell receptors could reveal signatures of past pathogen exposure. The study profiled the T cell repertoires of about 640 subjects by immunosequencing and related them to cytomegalovirus serostatus. Besides the first cohort of 666 subjects, a separate validation cohort made up of 120 different subjects was used. To predict cytomegalovirus infection status, the study brought together high-throughput TCR immunosequencing, statistical association of individual TCRs with disease status, and machine learning. In a later analysis, previously published TCR beta repertoires from 666 donors were re-analyzed and high-resolution HLA genotyping was added so that TCR occurrence patterns could be studied. Rather than drawing on any new phenotypic data, the later analysis identified candidate immune exposures from TCR beta sequences and the way those sequences occurred across donors. In an earlier analysis of 587 of the donors, high-throughput TCR beta sequencing was used to judge whether each TCR beta V gene segment behaved as functional or pseudogenic. Alongside the repertoire data, information on donor age, sex, ethnicity and CMV serostatus was compiled. Genome-wide SNP genotypes for about 65% of the 666 donors were used in a later genetic analysis, which treated that subset as a discovery cohort. Every discovery cohort repertoire had been produced on one sequencing platform. Both class I and class II loci were covered by HLA typing, at four-digit resolution. The number of typed donors differed by locus: about 629-630 for A, B, C, DRB1 and DQB1; about 520 for DQA1; around 580 for DPA1; and approximately 450 for DPB1. About 5 DR-DQ haplotypes were handled as single units for association and clustering, since linkage in the cohort was strong. Among about 390 genotyped donors of the cohort, an average of 235,054 unique TCR beta nucleotide sequences were sequenced per donor, roughly 20% of them non-productive.

What the study reported, not specific to this receptor: In an earlier analysis of some 550 of the donors, most TCR beta V segments were observed in productive rearrangements about 87% or about 30% of the time, broadly matching IMGT annotations. Correlated functional status among segregating V segments might reflect linkage disequilibrium, but an unknown experimental factor could not be ruled out. While some public TCRs were present in many individuals, most TCR sequences turned up only very rarely across donors. Some IMGT-functional V segments, including TRBV6-2 and TRBV6-3, could not be told apart with the 87-base-pair reads, so those segments were excluded. The cohort was sequenced for TCR beta chains only, and without alpha or paired-chain data the features that could be detected were limited. In a later analysis, the rate of TCR association differed among HLA loci, with DRB1 alleles having the most associated TCRs and HLA-C alleles having the fewest. In a later analysis, several top co-occurrence clusters were reported to appear linked to parvovirus B19, influenza, CMV and Epstein-Barr virus. Immune exposure information for the cohort was limited to CMV serostatus. A further reported finding was that TCR beta sequences accurately predicted the HLA-A and HLA-B alleles for most subjects in the first cohort. According to the authors, the approach could potentially be generalized to other disease states and immunological phenotypes. Roughly uniform sequencing depth across donors was assumed in presence/absence analyses, although this assumption may not hold. Because counts were too low, roughly 17 rarely observed V segments, including chromosome 9 orphons, were left out of the earlier analysis of 500 to 750 of the donors. An association between a missense DCLRE1C variant and V-gene and J-gene trimming of TCR beta chains was found in a later genetic analysis and replicated in an independent cohort. Because some donors lacked HLA typing at each locus, the association tests relied only on the typed subset. Assigning TCR associations to individual alleles was difficult when HLA alleles, especially DR and DQ, strongly co-occurred. Specific HLA alleles were associated with 16,951 TCR beta sequences at a false discovery rate of 0.05 in a later analysis. In a later genetic analysis, fewer N-insertions in productive TCRs were reported among donors in an Asian-associated ancestry cluster than the roughly 670-donor mean. A later analysis found that HLA-associated TCR beta chains were more clonally expanded and had lower generation probabilities than equally common non-associated chains. According to a later analysis, most CMV-associated TCR beta chains appeared to be HLA-restricted, and the HLA associations seemed to be driven largely by CMV exposure. The classifier was reported to diagnose cytomegalovirus status with high specificity and sensitivity in both the original cohort and the validation cohort. The study listed 150 to 200 TCR beta chains as associated with cytomegalovirus. In vitro tests confirmed that three of the cytomegalovirus-associated TCR beta chains recognize cytomegalovirus antigens. A cluster of highly shared sequence variants was judged likely to be a technical artifact of the sequencing pipeline.

In total, roughly 710 healthy bone marrow donors made up the cohort. Cohort members were all nominally healthy when sampled, although unrecorded immune exposures were likely present. The donor tested CMV seronegative, placing the donor among the 350 or so seronegative members of the cohort. Each donor provided a peripheral blood sample, and peripheral blood mononuclear cells were used for TCR beta sequencing. Genomic DNA extraction from the blood cell samples was performed with the Qiagen DNeasy Blood Extraction Kit. V ends up 11 bases short and J 3 bases short, with an unmatched junction base count of 18. The germline V gene yields SNHLY for CDR1 and FYNNEI for CDR2. The CDR3, from cysteine to phenylalanine, totals 16 residues. Kept here is only the CDR3 DNA, which spans 48 bases and is read in frame from base 1. In the case of this clone: Its antigen has not been determined. It has no much larger one-base neighbor in the sample; base qualities were not kept. This CDR3 is also generated by other DNA sequences in the sample.

Library generation was performed with the immunoSEQ multiplex PCR assay. For the multiplex PCR, a mixture combining 60 forward primers for TCR Vbeta segments and 13 reverse primers for TCR Jbeta segments was used. A multiplex PCR assay on genomic DNA amplified the CDR3 region of rearranged TCR beta genes. The amplified TCR beta libraries were sequenced on the Illumina HiSeq System as 87-base-pair reads. Concerning the study's data processing: In a later analysis, roughly 80 million unique TCR beta chains were counted across the 650 to 700 repertoires, and roughly 11 million of these chains were shared by at least two donors. Raw reads were error-corrected and collapsed into unique sequences by a nearest-neighbor algorithm in which closely related sequences were merged to remove PCR and sequencing errors. To assign V, D and J gene segments, CDR3 sequences were aligned to IMGT reference sequences. For a sequence to be retained, a match of at least six nucleotides to both a V gene segment and a J gene segment was required. Rearrangements were called productive when the CDR3 lacked stop codons and stayed in frame with V and J; all others were non-productive. Following IMGT convention, CDR3 was defined as the stretch from the second conserved V-encoded cysteine up to the conserved J-encoded phenylalanine. In an earlier analysis of roughly 580 of the donors, sequences lacking an unambiguous match to a single V gene segment were excluded. In an earlier analysis of approximately 610 of the donors, V segments were called functional above 56.7% productive rearrangements and were called segregating when the between-donor standard deviation exceeded 5%. A statistical classification framework was developed to diagnose cytomegalovirus status using the catalog of TCR beta chain sequences. V and J gene assignment, in a later analysis, came from comparing TCR nucleotide sequences with IMGT/GENE-DB human TR gene sequences. Using the TCRdist pipeline, a later analysis assigned CDR3 sequences along with most-parsimonious VDJ recombination scenarios. A later analysis defined each TCR beta chain by its CDR3 amino acid sequence plus V-gene family, and excluded reads lacking a unique V-gene family. In a later analysis, fewer than 650 highly shared, low-generation-probability nucleotide sequences were removed to address suspected cross-contamination and a sequencing artifact. A later analysis calculated a clonal expansion index for each public chain from normalized within-repertoire ranks of inferred template counts. In a later analysis, generation probabilities were computed with a VDJ recombination model fitted to out-of-frame rearrangements, and the resulting probabilities were checked against IGoR. A later analysis scored TCR-TCR, TCR-HLA and TCR-CMV co-occurrence with hypergeometric tests, applying a repertoire-size bias correction to TCR pairs. False discovery rates were estimated in a later analysis by permuting HLA or CMV assignments 20 times. In a later analysis, co-occurring TCRs were grouped with DBSCAN, and TCRdist sequence similarity was added when clustering was performed within HLA-allele-positive subsets. Co-occurrence clustering excluded repertoires with fewer than 30,000 or more than 120,000 public chains, plus five with anomalous nucleotide sharing. TCRdb provides this immuneACCESS table in a form limited to in-frame rearrangements. Some clones are lacking; in checked studies, under half of them reflect an unresolved V gene, and why the rest are absent is not known. V and J calls and clone size follow that table, whereas D and trimming were derived from the DNA. Present in this sample are about 52,000 clones, over 60% of which were seen just once. The ten largest make up about 9.3% of the sample.

The specimen was PBMCs. The receptor comes from a woman in her forties or fifties in good health and CMV-seronegative. Recombination linked TRBV2 to TRBJ2-7; the junction holds 8 bases that match TRBD2. The CDR3 here reads CAGAGPPRGGFYEQYF. The nucleotides read TGTGCCGGCGCGGGGCCGCCACGGGGGGGTTTCTACGAGCAGTACTTC.